This T cell receptor beta chain appears in the sequencing data of a study of blood T cell repertoires in COVID-19. Study-level information: Acute and convalescent COVID-19 specimens originated in the United States, Italy and Spain.

In the study's own analysis: Reference gene primers were amplified, and this amplification served to estimate nucleated cell counts. Profiling relied on immunoSEQ multiplex PCR, and the TCRdb table lists in-frame clones only, not all of them. V and J calls and clone size are those listed in that table; D and trimming were worked out from the DNA. The sample has about 190,000 clones, roughly four fifths seen once. This CDR3 comprises 15 residues. V lost 1 base, J lost 0 bases, and 12 bases lay in between. The germline V gene encodes CDR1 GTSNPN and CDR2 SVGIG (reference sequence). The sequence was collected from a woman between 40 and 50 years old with acute or convalescent COVID-19. The specimen sequenced was peripheral blood. The rearrangement links TRBV30 to TRBJ1-1; maybe TRBD1 (5 bases). CDR3 sequence reads: CAWSGTPVMNTEAFF. CDR3 coding DNA: TGTGCCTGGAGTGGGACACCGGTCATGAACACTGAAGCTTTCTTT.